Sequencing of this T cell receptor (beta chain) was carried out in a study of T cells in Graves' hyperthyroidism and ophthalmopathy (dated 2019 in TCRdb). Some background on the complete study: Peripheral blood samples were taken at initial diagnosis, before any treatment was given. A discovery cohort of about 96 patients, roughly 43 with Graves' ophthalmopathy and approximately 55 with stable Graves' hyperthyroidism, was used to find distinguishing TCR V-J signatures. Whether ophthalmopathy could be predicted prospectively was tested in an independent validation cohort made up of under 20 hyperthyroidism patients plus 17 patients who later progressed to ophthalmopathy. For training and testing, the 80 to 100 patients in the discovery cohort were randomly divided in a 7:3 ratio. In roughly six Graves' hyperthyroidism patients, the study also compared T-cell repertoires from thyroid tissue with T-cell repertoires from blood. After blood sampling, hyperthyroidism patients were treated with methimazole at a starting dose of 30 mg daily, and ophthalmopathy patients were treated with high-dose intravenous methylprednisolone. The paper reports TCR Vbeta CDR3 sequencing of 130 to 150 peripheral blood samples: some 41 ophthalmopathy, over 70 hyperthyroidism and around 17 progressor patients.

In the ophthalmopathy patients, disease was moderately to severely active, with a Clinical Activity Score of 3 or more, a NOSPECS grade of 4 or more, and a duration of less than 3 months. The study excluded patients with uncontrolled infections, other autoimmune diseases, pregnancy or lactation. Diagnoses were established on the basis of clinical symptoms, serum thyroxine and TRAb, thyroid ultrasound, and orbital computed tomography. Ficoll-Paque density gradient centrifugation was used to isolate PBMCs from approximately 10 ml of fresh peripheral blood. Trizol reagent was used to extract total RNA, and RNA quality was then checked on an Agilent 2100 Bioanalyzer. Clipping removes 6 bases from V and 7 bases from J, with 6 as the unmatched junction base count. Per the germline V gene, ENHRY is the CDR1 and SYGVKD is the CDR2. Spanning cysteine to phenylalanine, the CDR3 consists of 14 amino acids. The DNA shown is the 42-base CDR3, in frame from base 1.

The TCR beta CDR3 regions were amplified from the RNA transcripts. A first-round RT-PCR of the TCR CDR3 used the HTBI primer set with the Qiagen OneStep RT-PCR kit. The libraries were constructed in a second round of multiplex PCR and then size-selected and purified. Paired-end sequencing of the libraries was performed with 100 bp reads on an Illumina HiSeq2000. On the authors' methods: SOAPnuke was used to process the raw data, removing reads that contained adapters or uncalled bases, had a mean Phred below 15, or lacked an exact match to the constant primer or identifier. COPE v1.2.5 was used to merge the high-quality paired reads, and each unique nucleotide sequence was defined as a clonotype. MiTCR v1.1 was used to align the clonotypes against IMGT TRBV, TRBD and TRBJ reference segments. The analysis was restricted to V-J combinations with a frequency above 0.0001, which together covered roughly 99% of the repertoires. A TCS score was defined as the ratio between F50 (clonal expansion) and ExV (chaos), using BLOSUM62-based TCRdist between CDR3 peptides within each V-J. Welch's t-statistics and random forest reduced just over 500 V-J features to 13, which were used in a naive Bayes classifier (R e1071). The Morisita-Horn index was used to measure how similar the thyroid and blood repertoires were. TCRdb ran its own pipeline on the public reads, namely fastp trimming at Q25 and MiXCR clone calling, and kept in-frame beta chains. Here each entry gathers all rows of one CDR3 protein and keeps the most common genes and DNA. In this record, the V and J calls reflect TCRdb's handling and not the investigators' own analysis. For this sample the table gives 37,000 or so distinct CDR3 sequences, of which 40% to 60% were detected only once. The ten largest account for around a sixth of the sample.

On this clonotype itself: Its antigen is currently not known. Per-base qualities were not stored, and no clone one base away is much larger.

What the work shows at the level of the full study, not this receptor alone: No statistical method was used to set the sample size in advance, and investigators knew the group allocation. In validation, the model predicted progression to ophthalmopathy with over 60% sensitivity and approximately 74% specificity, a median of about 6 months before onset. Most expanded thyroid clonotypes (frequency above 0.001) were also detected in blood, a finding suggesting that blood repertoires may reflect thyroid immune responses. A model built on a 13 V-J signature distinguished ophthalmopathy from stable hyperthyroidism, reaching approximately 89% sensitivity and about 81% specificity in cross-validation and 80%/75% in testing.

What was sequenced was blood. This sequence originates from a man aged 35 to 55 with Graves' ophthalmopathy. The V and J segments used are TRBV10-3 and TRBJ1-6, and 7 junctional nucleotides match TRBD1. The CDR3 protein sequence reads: CAIRPGQLNSPLHF. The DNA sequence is TGTGCCATCAGACCGGGACAGCTGAATTCACCCCTCCACTTT.